One TCR beta chain is described in this entry. Extracted from the samples, RNA was reverse transcribed into cDNA to serve as the sequencing template. Produced via immunoSEQ multiplex PCR; TCRdb's table is partial and in-frame only. This table has 120,000 or so clones, approximately 60% appearing once. Documented treatment: oral pan-JAK inhibitor, 5-10 mg twice daily. The CDR3 extends over 13 amino acids. With V trimmed by 5 bases and J by 4 bases, 4 bases remained unmatched. Germline V gene lookup returns CDR1 SQVTM and CDR2 ANQGSEA. This specimen belongs to a study of CD8+ T cells in alopecia areata. This TCR came from a human donor with alopecia areata. The genes are TRBV29-1 and TRBJ2-7, with TRBD1 matching over 11 bases. The sequenced sample was CD4+ T cells sorted from blood, obtained at week 4, from a patient treated with tofacitinib. The CDR3 DNA reads as TGCAGCGTTAGGACAGGGGGCGCGTACGAGCAGTACTTC. It yields the protein CSVRTGGAYEQYF.